These T cell receptor beta chains were read from a single sample in a study of graft-versus-host responses after intestinal transplantation. No antigen has been assigned to these receptors. Some clones are missing from TCRdb's copy, which holds only in-frame ones; the method was immunoSEQ multiplex PCR. The sample carries about 92,000 clones, around nine tenths recorded once. Sequenced here: unstimulated CD8+ T cells sorted from spleen or lymph node cells, sampled before intestinal transplant. The receptors come from a human donor who received an intestinal transplant. Both conserved end residues are part of each CDR3. A D gene is named only where the DNA matches it firmly. Clone size appears in some rows only: once, few, many, or a class for an expanded clone.

TGTGCCAGCAGCACTAGCGGAGCTAGCACAGATACGCAGTATTTT	CASSTSGASTDTQYF	15	.	TRBV7-3	TRBD2	TRBJ2-3
TGTGCCAGCAGCGTAGGCGGCCGGGGCGATCAGCCCCAGCATTTT	CASSVGGRGDQPQHF	15	.	TRBV9	.	TRBJ1-5
TGTGCCAGCAGCCTTGGGTCAAGAACTGAAGCTTTCTTT	CASSLGSRTEAFF	13	.	TRBV4-2	.	TRBJ1-1
TGTGCCAGCAGCTTAGCCCCGGGGACCGAGCAGTTCTTC	CASSLAPGTEQFF	13	.	TRBV13	.	TRBJ2-1
TGTGCCAGCAGTTACGTCCCCCTTGGGGAGCTGTTTTTT	CASSYVPLGELFF	13	.	TRBV6-5	.	TRBJ2-2
TGTGCCAGCAGCCGCGGGACAGGGCCATACGAGCAGTACTTC	CASSRGTGPYEQYF	14	.	TRBV6-1	TRBD1	TRBJ2-7
TGTGCCAGCAGCTTCAGTCCCGGGACAGGGCGCACTGAAGCTTTCTTT	CASSFSPGTGRTEAFF	16	.	TRBV13	TRBD1	TRBJ1-1
TGTGCCAGCAGCTTCTTTCATGGACAGTTCGAGGAGACCCAGTACTTC	CASSFFHGQFEETQYF	16	.	TRBV11-2	.	TRBJ2-5
TGTGCCAGCAGTCCATCGGTAGAGGGGGAAAAACTGTTTTTT	CASSPSVEGEKLFF	14	.	TRBV6-5	.	TRBJ1-4
TGTGCCAGCAGCTTATTAGGAAAACTAGCGGGGTGGAATGAGCAGTTCTTC	CASSLLGKLAGWNEQFF	17	.	TRBV13	TRBD2	TRBJ2-1
TGTGCCAGCAGCTTTGGGACACATGGCTACACCTTC	CASSFGTHGYTF	12	.	TRBV13	.	TRBJ1-2
TGTGCCAGCAGCTTAGAAGGAGACCGCCTGGTCGATGAGCAGTTCTTC	CASSLEGDRLVDEQFF	16	.	TRBV7-9	.	TRBJ2-1
TGTGCCAGCAGTGAAGCTGGCCATCGGGGCAATCAGCCCCAGCATTTT	CASSEAGHRGNQPQHF	16	.	TRBV6-1	.	TRBJ1-5
TGTGCCAGCAGCTTGGAGGAGGGGAGTCAGGAAAAACTGTTTTTT	CASSLEEGSQEKLFF	15	.	TRBV5-6	.	TRBJ1-4
TGTGCCAGTAGTATCGGGAGAGTGGAGCAGTTCTTC	CASSIGRVEQFF	12	.	TRBV19	.	TRBJ2-1
TGTGCCAGCAGCCCCACAGGTTTCAGCAATCAGCCCCAGCATTTT	CASSPTGFSNQPQHF	15	.	TRBV27	.	TRBJ1-5
TGTGCCAGTAGTGCCCTAGCGGGAGCGAGTAAGGGTCCCCGGTACGAGCAGTACTTC	CASSALAGASKGPRYEQYF	19	.	TRBV19	TRBD2	TRBJ2-7
TGTGCCAGCAGTTTATCCTTCCGAGGGAGCAATCAGCCCCAGCATTTT	CASSLSFRGSNQPQHF	16	.	TRBV27	.	TRBJ1-5
TGTGCCTGGAGTGGGGACAGGGACTACGAGCAGTACTTC	CAWSGDRDYEQYF	13	.	TRBV30	TRBD1	TRBJ2-7
TGTGCCAGCAGTGCGCTGACTAGCGGGAGGGCCGGTGAGCAGTTCTTC	CASSALTSGRAGEQFF	16	.	TRBV27	TRBD2	TRBJ2-1
TGTGCCAGCAGCTTAACCGTGGAGTTCCAAGAGACCCAGTACTTC	CASSLTVEFQETQYF	15	.	TRBV7-9	.	TRBJ2-5
TGCGCCAGCAGCCCCACCCACAATGAGCAGTTCTTC	CASSPTHNEQFF	12	.	TRBV4-1	.	TRBJ2-1
TGTGCCAGCAGTTACTCGAGTAGGGGGGAGGGCTACACCTTC	CASSYSSRGEGYTF	14	once	TRBV6-5	.	TRBJ1-2
TGCAGTGCTGTCCTGAACACTGAAGCTTTCTTT	CSAVLNTEAFF	11	.	TRBV20-1	.	TRBJ1-1
TGCGCCAGCAGTGAGTCGGTGTGGAAGTTCGGCTGGACAGATACGCAGTATTTT	CASSESVWKFGWTDTQYF	18	.	TRBV10-1	.	TRBJ2-3
TGTGCCAGCAGCTCAGTTGGCTACGAGCAGTACTTC	CASSSVGYEQYF	12	.	TRBV11-2	.	TRBJ2-7
TGTGCCAGCAGCTCGCGCTTCGACGTATCTAGCGGGGAGATAGAGACCCAGTACTTC	CASSSRFDVSSGEIETQYF	19	.	TRBV13	TRBD2	TRBJ2-5
TGTGCCAGCAGCTCGGACCGTAGCTCCTACGAGCAGTACTTC	CASSSDRSSYEQYF	14	.	TRBV13	.	TRBJ2-7
TGTGCCAGCAGCTTTCACCGGGACAGGGGGAACACCGGGGAGCTGTTTTTT	CASSFHRDRGNTGELFF	17	.	TRBV7-6	TRBD1	TRBJ2-2
TGTGCCACCCGACAGGGAATTAGCAATCAGCCCCAGCATTTT	CATRQGISNQPQHF	14	.	TRBV6-5	TRBD1	TRBJ1-5
TGCGCCAGCAGCCAAGTAGGGGGATCCTATGGCTACACCTTC	CASSQVGGSYGYTF	14	.	TRBV4-1	.	TRBJ1-2
TGTGCCAGCAGTGAAGCTGGGTGGGATGAGCAGTTCTTC	CASSEAGWDEQFF	13	.	TRBV2	.	TRBJ2-1
TGCAGCGTTCCCTTGGGGGGCAAAAACATTCAGTACTTC	CSVPLGGKNIQYF	13	.	TRBV29-1	.	TRBJ2-4
TGTGCCAGCACTCCCATGAGGTCCTACGAGCAGTACTTC	CASTPMRSYEQYF	13	.	TRBV6-1	.	TRBJ2-7
TGTGCCAGCAGCCGGACAGGGGGTTCCTACAATGAGCAGTTCTTC	CASSRTGGSYNEQFF	15	.	TRBV7-3	TRBD1	TRBJ2-1
TGCGCCAGCAGCCAAGAGGGTTTCGTGGGTAGCCCCTACGAGCAGTACTTC	CASSQEGFVGSPYEQYF	17	.	TRBV4-1	.	TRBJ2-7
TGTGCCAGCAGCCCCGAGGTGGCTAGCGGGAGTTCGGGAGAGACCCAGTACTTC	CASSPEVASGSSGETQYF	18	.	TRBV7-6	TRBD2	TRBJ2-5
TGCGCCAGCAGGACAGGGGACACCGGGGAGCTGTTTTTT	CASRTGDTGELFF	13	.	TRBV23-1	TRBD1	TRBJ2-2
TGTGCCAGCAGTGCTAGCGGGTACAATGAGCAGTTCTTC	CASSASGYNEQFF	13	.	TRBV6-1	TRBD2	TRBJ2-1
TGTGCCAGCAGTGTAATGGGGGCCTACGAGCAGTACTTC	CASSVMGAYEQYF	13	.	TRBV2	.	TRBJ2-7
TGTGCCAGCTCACTACAGAGCGGGAACTCCTACGAGCAGTACTTC	CASSLQSGNSYEQYF	15	.	TRBV18	TRBD2	TRBJ2-7
TGTGCCAGCAGCTTAGCGGGGCTCTCTGGAAACACCATATATTTT	CASSLAGLSGNTIYF	15	once	TRBV7-9	.	TRBJ1-3
TGTGCCAGCGGGACAGGGAAGATACTGGGTGAAGCTTTCTTT	CASGTGKILGEAFF	14	.	TRBV9	TRBD1	TRBJ1-1
TGTGCCAGCAGCCAAAATCAATTGGGCTATGGCTACACCTTC	CASSQNQLGYGYTF	14	.	TRBV13	.	TRBJ1-2
TGTGCCAGCAGCTCCTGCTACGAGCAGTACTTC	CASSSCYEQYF	11	.	TRBV9	.	TRBJ2-7
TGTGCCAGCAGCGTAGCTGGGGGCTACAACACTGAAGCTTTCTTT	CASSVAGGYNTEAFF	15	.	TRBV9	.	TRBJ1-1
TGTGCCAGCAGCTTATGGCCAGAAACACCCAATCTGTACAATGAGCAGTTCTTC	CASSLWPETPNLYNEQFF	18	once	TRBV7-3	.	TRBJ2-1
TGTGCCAGCAGTTCCCCCGGGAGGGGGGACTACGAGCAGTACTTC	CASSSPGRGDYEQYF	15	.	TRBV6-1	TRBD2	TRBJ2-7
TGTGCCAGCAGTACGCAACCCTATGGCTACACCTTC	CASSTQPYGYTF	12	.	TRBV6-1	.	TRBJ1-2